These 25 T cell receptor beta chains were all obtained from the same sample, sequenced in a study of sequential checkpoint blockade in melanoma (dated by TCRdb to between 2019 and 2020). The sample's treatment or condition, from its label and the paper: randomized to nivolumab then ipilimumab (arm A) or the reverse (arm B). Library generation was performed with the immunoSEQ multiplex PCR assay. Here the immuneACCESS table is served through TCRdb, limited to in-frame sequences with V and J called. Missing clones are a known gap in these copies; in checked studies unresolved V genes cover under half, and the rest lacks a known reason. This sample is represented by 4,500 or so clones; 50% to 60% of them were singletons. 22% of the sample belongs to the ten largest clones. Source: CD8+ T cells sorted from blood (inferred from file names), taken from a patient given nivolumab and ipilimumab in sequence. These receptors were obtained from a human donor with melanoma.

The CDR3 sequence: CASSLTVNTEAFF. In DNA form, the CDR3 reads TGTGCCAGTAGCCTGACAGTGAACACTGAAGCTTTCTTT. The chain has TRBV19 and TRBJ1-1; a possible D gene is TRBD1 (5 bases). This CDR3 spans 13 amino acids. Germline CDR1 and CDR2: LNHDA and SQIVND (reference sequence). Trimming took 6 bases from V and 0 from J, leaving 8 bases between them.

DNA for the CDR3: TGTGCCAGCAGCTTAGGACTAGCGGGAGCCGAGCAGTACTTC. This gives the protein CASSLGLAGAEQYF. V is TRBV7-8 and J is TRBJ2-7, with 12 bases fitting TRBD2. V shed 1 base, J shed 6 bases, and the junction held 1 base outside the gene matches. The CDR3 has 14 residues. The germline CDR1 and CDR2 sequences are SGHVS and FQNEAQ. The full variable domain, with the rest looked up from reference TRBV7-8 and TRBJ2-7, is GAGVSQSPRYKVAKRGQDVALRCDPISGHVSLFWYQQALGQGPEFLTYFQNEAQLDKSGLPSDRFFAERPEGSVSTLKIQRTQQEDSAVYLCASSLGLAGAEQYFGPGTRLTVT.

The chain is built from TRBV28 and TRBJ2-1; 14 bases fit TRBD2. The CDR3 is made up of 17 amino acids. V shed 5 bases, J shed 1 base, and the junction held 4 bases outside the gene matches. The germline V gene has CDR1 MDHEN and CDR2 SYDVKM. CDR3 amino acids: CASSPGTSGRSYNEQFF. For the CDR3, the DNA is TGTGCCAGCAGTCCCGGGACTAGCGGGAGATCCTACAATGAGCAGTTCTTC.

The rearrangement uses TRBV29-1 and TRBJ2-7; the match to TRBD2 covers 10 bases. There are 15 residues in the CDR3. Germline CDR1 and CDR2: SQVTM and ANQGSEA. J gave up 3 bases and V 0 bases, and 5 bases lay outside the gene matches. CDR3 in amino acids: CSVEDQREGRYEQYF. CDR3 DNA sequence: TGCAGCGTTGAAGATCAGCGGGAGGGCCGCTACGAGCAGTACTTC.

This clone was seen only a few times. The same CDR3 is also encoded by other DNA sequences in this sample. The chain uses TRBV28 and TRBJ2-3; 13 nucleotides match TRBD2. The germline CDR1 and CDR2 sequences are MDHEN and SYDVKM. J gave up 4 bases and V 6 bases, and 4 bases lay outside the gene matches. The CDR3 sequence is 15 residues long. CDR3 sequence (DNA): TGTGCCAGCAGGAGGACTAGCGGGAGATCAGATACGCAGTATTTT. This sequence encodes CASRRTSGRSDTQYF. Supplemented by reference TRBV28 and TRBJ2-3, the full variable domain reads DVKVTQSSRYLVKRTGEKVFLECVQDMDHENMFWYRQDPGLGLRLIYFSYDVKMKEKGDIPEGYSVSREKKERFSLILESASTNQTSMYLCASRRTSGRSDTQYFGPGTRLTVL.

The chain combines TRBV28 with TRBJ2-7; no clear D. Trimming pared 5 bases from V and 3 bases from J, leaving 11 bases between. From germline, CDR1 is MDHEN and CDR2 SYDVKM. The CDR3 consists of 13 residues. CDR3 nucleotide sequence: TGTGCCAGCAGTCTCCTACAGAGCTACGAGCAGTACTTC. It is translated as CASSLLQSYEQYF. The full variable domain, in which reference TRBV28 and TRBJ2-7 provide the parts outside the CDR3, is DVKVTQSSRYLVKRTGEKVFLECVQDMDHENMFWYRQDPGLGLRLIYFSYDVKMKEKGDIPEGYSVSREKKERFSLILESASTNQTSMYLCASSLLQSYEQYFGPGTRLTVT.

This clone is labeled hyperexpanded. This chain uses TRBV15 with TRBJ2-7; weak D call: TRBD2 (5 bases). The CDR3 is 15 residues long. The V gene lost 0 bases and the J gene lost 4 bases, with 13 bases spanning the gap. Per the germline V gene, CDR1 is LNHNV and CDR2 is YYDKDF (reference sequence). In DNA form, the CDR3 reads TGTGCCACCAGCAGAGATGCTAGCATCGCATACGAGCAGTACTTC. Protein product: CATSRDASIAYEQYF. Full variable domain (rest looked up from reference TRBV15 and TRBJ2-7): DAMVIQNPRYQVTQFGKPVTLSCSQTLNHNVMYWYQQKSSQAPKLLFHYYDKDFNNEADTPDNFQSRRPNTSFCFLDIRSPGLGDTAMYLCATSRDASIAYEQYFGPGTRLTVT.

This chain links TRBV5-4 with TRBJ2-7; D ambiguous. The CDR3 totals 15 residues. CDR1 SGHNT and CDR2 YYREEE come from the germline V gene (reference sequence). With 0 bases removed from V and 9 bases from J, the gap between germline ends came to 19 bases. The DNA of the CDR3 is TGTGCCAGCAGCTTGGCCGCAATCCGACATAAAGGGCAGTACTTC. Translation gives CASSLAAIRHKGQYF.

The chain links TRBV30 to TRBJ2-3; 12 bases match TRBD1. In germline, CDR1 is GTSNPN, CDR2 SVGIG (reference sequence). After removal of 2 bases from V and 4 bases from J, the junction contained 4 bases not matched to a gene. This CDR3 is 15 amino acids long. CDR3 region: CAWSRGTGGADTQYF. Written as DNA, the CDR3 is TGTGCCTGGAGTAGAGGGACAGGGGGCGCAGATACGCAGTATTTT.

The V and J genes are TRBV2 and TRBJ2-7; 8 positions match TRBD1. The germline V gene encodes CDR1 SNHLY and CDR2 FYNNEI. The CDR3 is 15 residues long. V shed 6 bases and J 4 bases; nucleotides not matched to a gene: 11. The CDR3 sequence: CASRTFRQGSYEQYF. DNA for the CDR3: TGTGCCAGCAGGACCTTCCGACAGGGGTCGTACGAGCAGTACTTC.

The chain joins TRBV7-8 to TRBJ2-1; 8 bases map to TRBD1. V was clipped by 5 bases and J by 8 bases; unmatched bases: 14. This CDR3 contains 16 residues. Germline CDR1 reads SGHVS; CDR2 reads FQNEAQ. CDR3 DNA: TGTGCCAGCAGCCCCCCTCGGGCAGGGGGCAGCGATGAGCAGTTCTTC. Amino acid sequence: CASSPPRAGGSDEQFF.

The chain couples TRBV6-5 to TRBJ2-1; 9 nucleotides line up with TRBD2. The CDR3 consists of 15 residues. The germline V gene has CDR1 MNHEY and CDR2 SVGAGI. J lost 7 bases, V lost 7 bases, and 11 bases had no gene match. CDR3 region: CASTSDAGGPNEQFF. CDR3 in DNA: TGTGCCAGCACCTCGGATGCGGGAGGGCCGAATGAGCAGTTCTTC.

The rearrangement joins TRBV25-1 to TRBJ2-5, with D maybe TRBD2 (6 bases). Germline CDR1 MGHDK, CDR2 SYGVNS. The CDR3 is 16 residues long. With 7 bases removed from V and 6 bases from J, the gap between germline ends came to 24 bases. The CDR3 DNA sequence: TGTGCCAGCACCGGGGGATACTTGTCGAATTGGAAGACCCAGTACTTC. Encoded protein: CASTGGYLSNWKTQYF. The full variable domain, completed using reference TRBV25-1 and TRBJ2-5, is EADIYQTPRYLVIGTGKKITLECSQTMGHDKMYWYQQDPGMELHLIHYSYGVNSTEKGDLSSESTVSRIRTEHFPLTLESARPSHTSQYLCASTGGYLSNWKTQYFGPGTRLLVL.

The CDR3 here is CASSLAAGGWAQETQYF. The CDR3 DNA reads as TGTGCCAGCAGCTTGGCGGCAGGGGGCTGGGCCCAAGAGACCCAGTACTTC. V and J are TRBV5-6 and TRBJ2-5; TRBD1 agrees at 8 bases. The CDR3 consists of 17 residues. Germline CDR1 is SGHDT and CDR2 is YYEEEE. The J segment lost 1 base and the V segment lost 0 bases, leaving 8 bases of the junction unmatched.

Written as DNA, the CDR3 is TGCGCCAGCAGCCAAGATCCTAGCGGGATTGGGGAGCTGTTTTTT. It specifies CASSQDPSGIGELFF. The V call is TRBV4-3, the J call TRBJ2-2, with TRBD2 matching 9 bases. After removal of 0 bases from V and 8 bases from J, the junction contained 4 bases not matched to a gene. The CDR3 extends over 15 amino acids. Germline V gives CDR1 LGHNA, CDR2 YSLEER.

The chain has TRBV15 and TRBJ2-1; 8 bases agree with TRBD1. The germline gives CDR1 LNHNV, CDR2 YYDKDF (reference sequence). The CDR3 is made up of 17 amino acids. V lost 1 base to trimming and J lost 5 bases; unmatched junction nucleotides: 10. DNA for the CDR3: TGTGCCACCAGCAGAGCCCGACAGGGGCCGGTCGACAATGAGCAGTTCTTC. Its translation: CATSRARQGPVDNEQFF.

The gene calls are TRBV15 and TRBJ2-4, with D tentatively TRBD2 (5 bases). The tail of the sequence fits TRBJ2-7 better, so the J call may be wrong. The CDR3 totals 15 residues. CDR1 LNHNV and CDR2 YYDKDF come from the germline V gene (reference sequence). DNA for the CDR3: TGTGCCACCAGCAGAGATGCTAGCATCGCATACGAGCAGTACTTC. Protein: CATSRDASIAYEQYF.

The chain uses TRBV9 and TRBJ1-2; TRBD1 might be the D (5 bases). V lost 0 bases and J 7 bases, leaving 13 bases between the germline ends. In germline, CDR1 is SGDLS, CDR2 YYNGEE. This CDR3 region has 14 residues. This CDR3 reads CASSVGQTLGGYTF. The CDR3 DNA follows: TGTGCCAGCAGCGTAGGACAGACCCTGGGTGGCTACACCTTC.

This clone is medium-sized. This sequence joins TRBV28 and TRBJ1-1, with D possibly being TRBD1 (6 bases). V gave up 1 base and J gave up 8 bases, with 26 bases separating them. The CDR3 is made up of 18 amino acids. Germline values: CDR1 MDHEN, CDR2 SYDVKM. CDR3 amino acids: CASSLSWTASSNEIEAFF. The CDR3 DNA is TGTGCCAGCAGTTTATCTTGGACAGCGTCAAGTAACGAGATCGAAGCTTTCTTT.

This chain's CDR3 is CASSRGQRSNQPQHF. CDR3 coding DNA: TGTGCCAGCAGTAGGGGGCAAAGGAGCAATCAGCCCCAGCATTTT. The chain uses TRBV28 and TRBJ1-5, with TRBD1 identical over 7 bases. The junction had 5 bases not matched to a gene; V was cut back by 5 bases and J by 1 base. This CDR3 is built from 15 residues. Germline CDR1 MDHEN, CDR2 SYDVKM.

This clone showed up just a few times. The J gene is TRBJ2-3, the V gene TRBV5-6; 12 bases match TRBD2. In germline, CDR1 is SGHDT, CDR2 YYEEEE. The CDR3 contains 17 residues. Unmatched junction bases numbered 8, after V lost 2 bases and J lost 4 bases. The DNA of the CDR3 is TGTGCCAGCAGCTTACCGACTAGCGGGAGTTGGGCAGATACGCAGTATTTT. Translated, it gives CASSLPTSGSWADTQYF.

This clone showed up just a few times. This chain uses TRBV4-3 with TRBJ2-7; perhaps TRBD1 as D (5 bases). CDR3 size: 12 residues. V lost 0 bases, J lost 6 bases, and 6 bases lay in between. Per germline, CDR1 LGHNA and CDR2 YSLEER. CDR3 bases: TGCGCCAGCAGCCAAGACAGGGTCGAGCAGTACTTC. This codes for CASSQDRVEQYF.

The V gene is TRBV7-3, the J gene TRBJ2-3, with 8 bases lining up with TRBD2. J lost 5 bases, V lost 5 bases, and 9 bases had no gene match. There are 15 residues in the CDR3. Germline CDR1 reads SGHTA; CDR2 reads FQGTGA. CDR3 sequence reads: CASSPYGLAGDTQYF. The CDR3 DNA is TGTGCCAGCAGCCCTTATGGCCTAGCGGGAGATACGCAGTATTTT.

V and J are TRBV28 and TRBJ2-5, with D possibly being TRBD1 (6 bases). The J call may be incorrect, as the DNA end agrees better with TRBJ2-7. The CDR3 spans 13 residues. CDR1 and CDR2 from the germline V gene are MDHEN and SYDVKM. DNA for the CDR3: TGTGCCAGCAGTTTAAAGGGGGTATACGAGCAGTACTTC. This translates into CASSLKGVYEQYF.

V is TRBV4-1 and J is TRBJ2-7; TRBD2 matches at 9 bases. Trimming removed 4 bases from V and 6 bases from J; junction bases left unmatched: 4. This CDR3 comprises 13 residues. CDR1 MGHRA and CDR2 YSYEKL come from the germline V gene. The CDR3 loop is CASSPGLAPEQYF. The CDR3 DNA is TGCGCCAGCAGCCCCGGACTAGCGCCCGAGCAGTACTTC.